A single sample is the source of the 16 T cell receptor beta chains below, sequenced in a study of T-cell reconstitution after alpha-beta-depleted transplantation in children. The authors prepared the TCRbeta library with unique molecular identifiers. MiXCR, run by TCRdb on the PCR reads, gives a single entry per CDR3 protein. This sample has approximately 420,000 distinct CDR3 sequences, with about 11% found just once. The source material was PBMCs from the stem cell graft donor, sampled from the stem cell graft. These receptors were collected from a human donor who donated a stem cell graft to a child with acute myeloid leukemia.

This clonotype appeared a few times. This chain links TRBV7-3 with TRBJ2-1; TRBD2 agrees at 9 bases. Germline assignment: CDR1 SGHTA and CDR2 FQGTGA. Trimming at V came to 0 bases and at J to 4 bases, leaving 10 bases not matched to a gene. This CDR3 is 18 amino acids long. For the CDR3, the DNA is TGTGCCAGCAGCTTAACCGCGCCTCCAGCGGGGGGTTACAATGAGCAGTTCTTC. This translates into CASSLTAPPAGGYNEQFF.

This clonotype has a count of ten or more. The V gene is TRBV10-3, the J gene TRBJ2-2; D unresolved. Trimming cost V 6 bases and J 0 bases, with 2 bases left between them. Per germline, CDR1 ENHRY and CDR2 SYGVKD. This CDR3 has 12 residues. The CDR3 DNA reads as TGTGCCATCAGCCCGAACACCGGGGAGCTGTTTTTT. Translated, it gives CAISPNTGELFF.

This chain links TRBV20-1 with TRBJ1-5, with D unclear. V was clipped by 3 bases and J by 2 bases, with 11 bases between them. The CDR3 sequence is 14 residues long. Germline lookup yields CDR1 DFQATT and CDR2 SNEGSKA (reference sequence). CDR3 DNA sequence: TGCAGTGCTAGTCCTACGGACGGCAATCAGCCCCAGCATTTT. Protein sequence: CSASPTDGNQPQHF.

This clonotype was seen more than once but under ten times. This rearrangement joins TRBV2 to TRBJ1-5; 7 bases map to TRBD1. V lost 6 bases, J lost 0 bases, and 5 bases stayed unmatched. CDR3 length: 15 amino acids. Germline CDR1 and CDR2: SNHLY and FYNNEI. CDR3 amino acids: CASRRDSNSNQPQHF. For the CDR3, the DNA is TGTGCCAGCAGACGGGACAGCAATAGCAATCAGCCCCAGCATTTT.

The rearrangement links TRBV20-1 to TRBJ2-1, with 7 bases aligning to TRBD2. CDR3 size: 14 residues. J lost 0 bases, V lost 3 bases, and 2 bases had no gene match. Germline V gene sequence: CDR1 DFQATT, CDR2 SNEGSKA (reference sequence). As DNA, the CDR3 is TGCAGTGCTAGCGGGGGGACCTCCTACAATGAGCAGTTCTTC. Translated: CSASGGTSYNEQFF.

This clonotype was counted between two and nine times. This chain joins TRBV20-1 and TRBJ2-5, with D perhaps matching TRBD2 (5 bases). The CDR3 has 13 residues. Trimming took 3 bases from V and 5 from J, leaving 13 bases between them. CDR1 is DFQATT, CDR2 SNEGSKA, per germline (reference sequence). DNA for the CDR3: TGCAGTGCTAGTGCGGTGGGAGTGGAGACCCAGTACTTC. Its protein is CSASAVGVETQYF.

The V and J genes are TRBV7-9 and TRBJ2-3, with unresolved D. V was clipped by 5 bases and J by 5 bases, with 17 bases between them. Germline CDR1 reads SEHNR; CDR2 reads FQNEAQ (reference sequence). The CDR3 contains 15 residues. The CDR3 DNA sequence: TGTGCCAGCAGCCCAACTTGGACCTCCCAAGATACGCAGTATTTT. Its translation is CASSPTWTSQDTQYF.

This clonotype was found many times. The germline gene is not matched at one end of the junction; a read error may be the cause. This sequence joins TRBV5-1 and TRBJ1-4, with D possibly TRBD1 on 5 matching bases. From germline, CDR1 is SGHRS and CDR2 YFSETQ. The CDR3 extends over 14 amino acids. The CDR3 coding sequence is TGTGCCAGCAGCGTAGGTCAGGGATCTGAAAAACTGTTTTTT. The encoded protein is CASSVGQGSEKLFF.

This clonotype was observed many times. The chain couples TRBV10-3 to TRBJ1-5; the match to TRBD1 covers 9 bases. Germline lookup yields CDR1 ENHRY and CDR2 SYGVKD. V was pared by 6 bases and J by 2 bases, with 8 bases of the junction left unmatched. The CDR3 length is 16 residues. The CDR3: CAISTTGGEGNQPQHF. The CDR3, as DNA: TGTGCCATCAGCACCACAGGGGGCGAGGGCAATCAGCCCCAGCATTTT.

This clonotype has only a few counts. The CDR3 spells CASSLWRGAGNEQFF. As DNA, the CDR3 is TGCGCCAGCAGCTTGTGGCGGGGGGCTGGTAATGAGCAGTTCTTC. The chain carries TRBV5-1 and TRBJ2-1; 8 bases map to TRBD2. The V segment lost 1 base and the J segment 7 bases; nucleotides outside the gene matches: 7. The germline CDR1 and CDR2 sequences are SGHRS and YFSETQ. There are 15 residues in the CDR3. Together with reference TRBV5-1 and TRBJ2-1, the CDR3 gives the full variable domain: KAGVTQTPRYLIKTRGQQVTLSCSPISGHRSVSWYQQTPGQGLQFLFEYFSETQRNKGNFPGRFSGRQFSNSRSEMNVSTLELGDSALYLCASSLWRGAGNEQFFGPGTRLTVL.

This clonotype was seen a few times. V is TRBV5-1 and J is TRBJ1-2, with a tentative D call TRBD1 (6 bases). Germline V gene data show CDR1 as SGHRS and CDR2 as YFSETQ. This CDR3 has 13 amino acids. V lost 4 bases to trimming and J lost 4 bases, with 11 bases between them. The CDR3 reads CASSEDSTYGYTF. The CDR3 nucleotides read TGCGCCAGCAGCGAGGACAGTACCTATGGCTACACCTTC.

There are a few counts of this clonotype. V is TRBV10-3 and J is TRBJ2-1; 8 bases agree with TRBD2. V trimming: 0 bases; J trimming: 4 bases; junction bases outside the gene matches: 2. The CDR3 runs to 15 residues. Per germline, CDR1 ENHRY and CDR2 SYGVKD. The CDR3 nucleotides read TGTGCCATCAGTGAGTCCGGGACTAGATACAATGAGCAGTTCTTC. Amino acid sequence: CAISESGTRYNEQFF.

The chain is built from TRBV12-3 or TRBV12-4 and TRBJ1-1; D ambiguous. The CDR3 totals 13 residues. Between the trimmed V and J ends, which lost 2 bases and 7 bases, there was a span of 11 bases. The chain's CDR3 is CASSLYPRGEAFF. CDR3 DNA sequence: TGTGCCAGCAGTTTATACCCCCGGGGTGAAGCTTTCTTT.

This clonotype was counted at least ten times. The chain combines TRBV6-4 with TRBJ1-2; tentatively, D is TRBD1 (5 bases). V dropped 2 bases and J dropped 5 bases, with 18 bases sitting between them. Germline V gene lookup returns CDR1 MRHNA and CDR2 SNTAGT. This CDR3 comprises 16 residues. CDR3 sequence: CASSDTQGDSKYGYTF. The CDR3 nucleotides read TGTGCCAGCAGTGACACCCAAGGCGACAGTAAATATGGCTACACCTTC.

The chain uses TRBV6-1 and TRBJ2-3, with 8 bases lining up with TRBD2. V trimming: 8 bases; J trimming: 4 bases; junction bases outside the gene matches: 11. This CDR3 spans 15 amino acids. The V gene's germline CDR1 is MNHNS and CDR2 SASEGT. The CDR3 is CASGVAGGISDTQYF. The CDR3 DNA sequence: TGTGCCAGCGGTGTGGCGGGGGGTATATCAGATACGCAGTATTTT.

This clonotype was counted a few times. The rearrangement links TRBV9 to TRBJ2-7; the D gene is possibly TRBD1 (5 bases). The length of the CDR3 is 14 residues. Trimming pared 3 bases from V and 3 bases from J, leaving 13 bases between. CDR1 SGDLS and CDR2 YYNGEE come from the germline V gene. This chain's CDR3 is CASSGSGQHYEQYV. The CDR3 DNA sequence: TGTGCCAGCAGCGGATCCGGACAACACTACGAGCAGTACGTC.